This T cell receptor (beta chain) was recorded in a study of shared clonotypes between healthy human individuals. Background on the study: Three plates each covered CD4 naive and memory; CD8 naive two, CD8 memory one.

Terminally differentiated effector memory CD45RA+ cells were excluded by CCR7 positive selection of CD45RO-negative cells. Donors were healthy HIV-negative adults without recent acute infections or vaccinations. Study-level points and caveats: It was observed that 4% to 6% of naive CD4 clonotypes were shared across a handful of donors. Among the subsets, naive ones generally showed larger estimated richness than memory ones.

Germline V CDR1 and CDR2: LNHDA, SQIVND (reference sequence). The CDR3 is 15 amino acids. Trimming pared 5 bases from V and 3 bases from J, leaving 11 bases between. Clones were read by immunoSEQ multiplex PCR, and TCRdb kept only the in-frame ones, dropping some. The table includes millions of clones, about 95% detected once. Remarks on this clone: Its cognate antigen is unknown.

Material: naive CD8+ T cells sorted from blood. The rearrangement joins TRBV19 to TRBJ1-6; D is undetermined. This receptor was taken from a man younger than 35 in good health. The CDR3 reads CASSGIGVYNSPLHF. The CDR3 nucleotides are TGTGCCAGTAGTGGGATCGGGGTCTATAATTCACCCCTCCACTTT.